This TCR beta chain was obtained from a study of type 1 and type 2 diabetes patients. Study-wide context: Donors were type 1 diabetes, type 2 diabetes, or nondiabetic controls.

Amplification started from genomic DNA. The TCR beta CDR3 region was amplified using 30 forward and 13 reverse primers. TCRdb processed the multiplex PCR reads anew with MiXCR; each CDR3 protein has one entry. The table includes a few hundred thousand distinct CDR3 sequences, 45% to 60% detected once. Trimming shortened V by 3 bases and J by 8 bases, and 13 bases separated the two germline ends. The CDR3 is 14 residues long. The sequence was collected from a man younger than 35 with type 2 diabetes. The chain joins TRBV12-3 or TRBV12-4 to TRBJ1-4; D not certain. Sequencing was carried out using peripheral blood mononuclear cells (PBMCs). The CDR3 nucleotides are TGTGCCAGCAGTTTCGGAGGCTCTTGGGAAAAACTGTTTTTT. The encoded protein is CASSFGGSWEKLFF.